Below, 10 T cell receptor beta chains from the same sample are listed, as sequenced in a study of blood T cell repertoires in COVID-19. Profiled with immunoSEQ multiplex PCR; TCRdb holds only in-frame clones, not every one. This table holds over 350,000 clones, around 90% found once. Source material: PBMCs or T cells enriched from blood (not recorded which). The receptor set was obtained from a woman under 30 who had recovered from COVID-19.

The chain is built from TRBV11-2 and TRBJ2-2; 9 bases match TRBD1. This CDR3 region has 16 residues. Germline loops: CDR1 SGHAT, CDR2 FQNNGV. V was pared by 4 bases and J by 3 bases, with 6 bases of the junction left unmatched. In DNA, the CDR3 is TGTGCCAGCAGCTGGTACAGGGGGCGCGACACCGGGGAGCTGTTTTTT. It specifies CASSWYRGRDTGELFF. Drawing the rest from reference TRBV11-2 and TRBJ2-2, the complete variable domain is EAGVAQSPRYKIIEKRQSVAFWCNPISGHATLYWYQQILGQGPKLLIQFQNNGVVDDSQLPKDRFSAERLKGVDSTLKIQPAKLEDSAVYLCASSWYRGRDTGELFFGEGSRLTVL.

CDR3 nucleotides: TGTGCCAGCAAAGTGGGAGCGTATAGCAATCAGCCCCAGCATTTT. Protein product: CASKVGAYSNQPQHF. The chain employs TRBV2 and TRBJ1-5; no firm D call. This CDR3 contains 15 residues. V lost 7 bases and J 0 bases, leaving 13 bases between the germline ends. The germline gives CDR1 SNHLY, CDR2 FYNNEI.

This clone was counted many times. The rearrangement uses TRBV6-1 and TRBJ1-2; the match to TRBD1 covers 7 bases. The length of the CDR3 is 17 residues. The trim removed 2 bases at V and 4 bases at J, leaving 13 bases unmatched. Germline values: CDR1 MNHNS, CDR2 SASEGT. CDR3 coding DNA: TGTGCCAGCAGTGAAAGCGCGGGAGGACAGGCCCTCTATGGCTACACCTTC. Translation gives CASSESAGGQALYGYTF.

CDR3 nucleotide sequence: TGTGCCAGCAGCTTAGCGCTCACCCCCAGGGATACGCAGTATTTT. It encodes CASSLALTPRDTQYF. The V gene is TRBV7-6, the J gene TRBJ2-3; no clear D. Trimming removed 0 bases from V and 6 bases from J, with 13 bases in between. CDR1 SGHVS and CDR2 FNYEAQ come from the germline V gene. This CDR3 contains 15 residues.

This clone appeared once. The V and J genes are TRBV19 and TRBJ2-1; D is undetermined. Germline V gives CDR1 LNHDA, CDR2 SQIVND (reference sequence). CDR3 size: 13 residues. V was cut by 5 bases and J by 10 bases, with 15 bases left in between. Here the CDR3 reads CASSPWQAGEQFF. Written as DNA, the CDR3 is TGTGCCAGTAGTCCATGGCAGGCCGGCGAGCAGTTCTTC.

This chain joins TRBV11-2 and TRBJ2-7; D gene ambiguous. Trimming pared 1 base from V and 6 bases from J, leaving 13 bases between. This CDR3 comprises 14 residues. In germline, CDR1 is SGHAT, CDR2 FQNNGV. The chain's CDR3 is CASSLAQISGEQYF. The CDR3 DNA sequence: TGTGCCAGCAGCTTAGCACAGATCTCCGGCGAGCAGTACTTC.

The chain joins TRBV7-9 to TRBJ1-1, with TRBD1 matching 8 bases. CDR1 is SEHNR and CDR2 is FQNEAQ in the germline V gene (reference sequence). Losses at the gene ends were 5 bases for V and 5 bases for J; bases not matched to a gene: 10. This CDR3 is 15 amino acids long. The CDR3 reads CASSGSGGWGTEAFF. The CDR3 DNA follows: TGTGCCAGCAGCGGCTCAGGGGGCTGGGGAACTGAAGCTTTCTTT.

V and J are TRBV4-1 and TRBJ1-1; tentatively, D is TRBD1 (6 bases). The CDR3 spans 15 residues. Germline assignment: CDR1 MGHRA and CDR2 YSYEKL. V gave up 3 bases and J gave up 1 base, with 12 bases separating them. CDR3 in DNA: TGCGCCAGCAGCCAGACTGAAGGGGGGAACACTGAAGCTTTCTTT. It is translated as CASSQTEGGNTEAFF.

This rearrangement joins TRBV28 to TRBJ1-5; D unclear. Germline V gene data show CDR1 as MDHEN and CDR2 as SYDVKM. V was shortened by 6 bases and J by 7 bases, with 10 bases between the two germline ends. The CDR3 spans 12 residues. In nucleotides, the CDR3 is TGTGCCAGCAGCCCACCCAGGCAGCCCCAGCATTTT. Its protein is CASSPPRQPQHF.

This chain links TRBV5-4 with TRBJ2-2; 9 bases are a match to TRBD1. Germline CDR1 SGHNT, CDR2 YYREEE (reference sequence). This CDR3 contains 17 residues. V shed 4 bases, J shed 6 bases, and the junction held 13 bases outside the gene matches. The CDR3 bases are TGTGCCAGCAGCCGCCCCGGGTTCCGGGACAGGGCCGGGGAGCTGTTTTTT. Protein product: CASSRPGFRDRAGELFF.